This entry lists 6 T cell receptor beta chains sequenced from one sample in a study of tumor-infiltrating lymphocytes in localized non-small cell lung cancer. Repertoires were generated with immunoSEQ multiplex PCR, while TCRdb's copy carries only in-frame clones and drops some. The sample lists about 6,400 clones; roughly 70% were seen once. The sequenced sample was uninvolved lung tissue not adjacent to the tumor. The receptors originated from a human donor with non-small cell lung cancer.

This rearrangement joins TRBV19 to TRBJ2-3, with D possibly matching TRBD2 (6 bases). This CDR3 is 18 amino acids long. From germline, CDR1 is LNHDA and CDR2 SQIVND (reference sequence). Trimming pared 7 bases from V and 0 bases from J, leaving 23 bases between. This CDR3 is CASKLRGAWATSTDTQYF. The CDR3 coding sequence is TGTGCCAGTAAATTGCGGGGTGCATGGGCTACTAGCACAGATACGCAGTATTTT.

This CDR3 is CASSANRGLKETQYF. The DNA of the CDR3 is TGTGCCAGCAGCGCAAACAGGGGACTAAAAGAGACCCAGTACTTC. This sequence joins TRBV5-4 and TRBJ2-5; the D gene could be TRBD1 or TRBD2 (7 bases each). V dropped 4 bases and J dropped 3 bases, with 16 bases sitting between them. CDR1 is SGHNT and CDR2 is YYREEE in the germline V gene (reference sequence). CDR3 length equals 15 residues.

CDR3 residues: CAISESGSEATQYF. CDR3 sequence (DNA): TGTGCCATCAGTGAGTCGGGGTCCGAGGCTACGCAGTATTTT. The chain uses TRBV10-3 and TRBJ2-3; D gene ambiguous. CDR1 and CDR2 (germline): ENHRY, SYGVKD. Trimming pared 0 bases from V and 8 bases from J, leaving 12 bases between. The CDR3 loop spans 14 amino acids.

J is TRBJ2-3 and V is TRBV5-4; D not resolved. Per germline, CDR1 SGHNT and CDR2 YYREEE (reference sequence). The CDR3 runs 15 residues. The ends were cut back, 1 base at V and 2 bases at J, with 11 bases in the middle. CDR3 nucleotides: TGTGCCAGCAGCTTGAAATCGGAGTTCACAGATACGCAGTATTTT. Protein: CASSLKSEFTDTQYF.

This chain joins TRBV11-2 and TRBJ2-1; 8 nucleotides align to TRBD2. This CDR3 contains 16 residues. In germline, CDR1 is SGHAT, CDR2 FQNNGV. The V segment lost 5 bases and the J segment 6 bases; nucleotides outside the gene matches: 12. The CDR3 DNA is TGTGCCAGCAGCCGCACAGCAGCGGGAGTAGTCAATGAGCAGTTCTTC. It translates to CASSRTAAGVVNEQFF.

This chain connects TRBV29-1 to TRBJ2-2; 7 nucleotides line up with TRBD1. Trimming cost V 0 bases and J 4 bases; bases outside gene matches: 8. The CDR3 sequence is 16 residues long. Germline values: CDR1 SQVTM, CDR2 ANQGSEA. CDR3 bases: TGCAGCGTTGAAGAGGTCCCTACAGGGGCCACCGGGGAGCTGTTTTTT. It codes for CSVEEVPTGATGELFF.